This T cell receptor (beta chain) was retrieved from a study of blood T cells in healthy people across ages. Study background: Per two T cells, template switching captured roughly one barcoded beta molecule.

Then a second PCR, running roughly 7 to 11 cycles, was carried out with a sample-barcoded 5' primer and a J-beta primer mix. TCRdb used MiXCR to reprocess the 5' RACE reads, holding one entry per CDR3 protein. The repertoire holds about 1.4 million distinct CDR3 sequences, 45% to 70% seen once, with approximately 7% in the top ten. In each sample, at least 6.5 million PBMCs were isolated. With each sample, at least 6 micrograms of total RNA were extracted. Germline V lookup: CDR1 SGHVS, CDR2 FNYEAQ. CDR3 length: 14 amino acids. V was clipped by 0 bases and J by 3 bases, with 9 bases between them. This clonotype was counted a few times. Its antigen is undetermined. Findings of the study overall: More naive CD4+ cells and higher diversity were found in long-lived than in aged donors.

The chain has TRBV7-6 and TRBJ2-7; no clear D gene. The clonotype originates from a man younger than 35 in good health. Sequenced input: blood. This CDR3 reads CASSLAGLGYEQYF. The DNA for the CDR3 is TGTGCCAGCAGCTTAGCCGGCTTAGGCTACGAGCAGTACTTC.